The T cell receptor (beta chain) under discussion was sequenced for a study of blood T cells in healthy people across ages. After removal of 0 bases from V and 3 bases from J, the junction contained 11 bases not matched to a gene. Germline CDR1 LNHNV, CDR2 YYDKDF (reference sequence). This CDR3 comprises 18 residues. Study findings and constraints: Per-million-T-cell TCR beta diversity fell roughly linearly with age. TCR beta diversity correlated strongly with naive T cell percentage.

Together with a sample-barcoded 5' primer, a J-beta primer mix was included in a second PCR lasting 7 to 11 cycles. CDR3-containing paired-end reads numbered at least 2.5 million in each sample. MiXCR, run by TCRdb on the 5' RACE reads, gives a single entry per CDR3 protein. The table shows 650,000 to 1,000,000 distinct CDR3 sequences, with 35% to 40% occurring only once. This clonotype was found many times. Its antigen is unknown. PBMCs numbering at least 6 million were isolated per sample. The rearrangement uses TRBV15 and TRBJ2-4; 7 bases match TRBD2. The sample consisted of blood. The receptor's source is a man aged 18 to 29 in good health. The CDR3 loop is CATSRDGGGLFGKNIQYF. CDR3 coding DNA: TGTGCCACCAGCAGAGATGGGGGGGGACTTTTTGGCAAAAACATTCAGTACTTC.